The sequence of this TCR beta chain was determined in a study of beta chain features in type 1 diabetes. About this clone itself: Its antigen is as yet unknown.

V lost 6 bases, J lost 10 bases, and 15 bases stayed unmatched. The CDR3 has 16 amino acids. Per the germline V gene, CDR1 is SGHTA and CDR2 is FQGTGA. Reverse transcribing all isolated RNA meant expressed TCRB transcripts were sequenced. It was found that naive, central memory and regulatory T cell samples averaged approximately 3.5 million reads. The assay was immunoSEQ multiplex PCR, and TCRdb's table has in-frame clones only and misses some. Seen here are about 150,000 clones, approximately 8.1% observed once, and the top ten hold 0.55% to 0.75%. Overall study findings and caveats: Insertion counts at VDJ junctions were lower in type 1 diabetes patients, who also showed more deletions there.

The sequence was collected from a man between 18 and 29 years old in good health. The sample was central memory CD4+ T cells from blood. The J gene is TRBJ2-1, the V gene TRBV7-3; TRBD2 matches 10 bases. The CDR3 sequence: CASRSIAGGLLGEQFF. The CDR3 region has the DNA TGTGCCAGCAGATCCATAGCGGGGGGCCTCCTCGGGGAGCAGTTCTTC. Using reference TRBV7-3 and TRBJ2-1 for the parts outside the CDR3, the full variable domain is GAGVSQTPSNKVTEKGKYVELRCDPISGHTALYWYRQSLGQGPEFLIYFQGTGAADDSGLPNDRFFAVRPEGSVSTLKIQRTERGDSAVYLCASRSIAGGLLGEQFFGPGTRLTVL.